The 9 T cell receptor beta chains listed next were all sequenced from one sample in a study of shared clonotypes between healthy human individuals. Clones were sequenced by immunoSEQ multiplex PCR, and TCRdb holds only the in-frame ones, with some missing. This sample has about 2 million clones, with around 96% found just once. Terminally differentiated effector memory CD45RA+ cells were excluded by CCR7 positive selection of CD45RO-negative cells. What was sequenced was naive CD8+ T cells sorted from blood. The receptors originated from a man between 18 and 35 years old in good health.

The rearrangement uses TRBV7-9 and TRBJ1-1; D is ambiguous. Germline V CDR1 and CDR2: SEHNR, FQNEAQ (reference sequence). V was shortened by 4 bases and J by 0 bases, with 6 bases between the two germline ends. The CDR3 spans 13 residues. The CDR3 DNA follows: TGTGCCAGCAGCTCGATGGTGAACACTGAAGCTTTCTTT. The encoded protein is CASSSMVNTEAFF. Supplemented by reference TRBV7-9 and TRBJ1-1, the full variable domain reads DTGVSQNPRHKITKRGQNVTFRCDPISEHNRLYWYRQTLGQGPEFLTYFQNEAQLEKSRLLSDRFSAERPKGSFSTLEIQRTEQGDSAMYLCASSSMVNTEAFFGQGTRLTVV.

The V call is TRBV28, the J call TRBJ1-2; D not resolved. CDR1 and CDR2 from the germline V gene are MDHEN and SYDVKM. There are 11 residues in the CDR3. V lost 5 bases and J 8 bases, leaving 9 bases between the germline ends. CDR3 sequence: CASSARNGYTF. CDR3 bases: TGTGCCAGCAGTGCGCGTAACGGCTACACCTTC.

The chain links TRBV9 to TRBJ1-1; D is perhaps TRBD1 (6 bases). With 3 bases removed from V and 1 base from J, the gap between germline ends came to 16 bases. The CDR3 totals 16 residues. Germline CDR1 and CDR2: SGDLS and YYNGEE. The DNA for the CDR3 is TGTGCCAGCAGCGCACAGGGAAAGTTGGGGAACACTGAAGCTTTCTTT. Amino acids: CASSAQGKLGNTEAFF.

The rearrangement links TRBV7-9 to TRBJ2-1; tentatively, D is TRBD2 (6 bases). V was trimmed by 2 bases and J by 6 bases, leaving 14 bases between them. The CDR3 contains 15 residues. Germline CDR1 reads SEHNR; CDR2 reads FQNEAQ (reference sequence). The CDR3 DNA reads TGTGCCAGCAGCTTACTGTCCGAGGGAGGCAATGAGCAGTTCTTC. Translated: CASSLLSEGGNEQFF.

In DNA form, the CDR3 reads TGTGCCAGCAGACCACCGACGGGGATAACTGAAGCTTTCTTT. This encodes CASRPPTGITEAFF. The gene calls are TRBV5-4 and TRBJ1-1; D call uncertain. V gave up 5 bases and J gave up 5 bases, with 16 bases separating them. This CDR3 region has 14 residues. Per the germline V gene, CDR1 is SGHNT and CDR2 is YYREEE (reference sequence).

V and J are TRBV19 and TRBJ2-2; 9 nucleotides line up with TRBD2. Germline V lookup: CDR1 LNHDA, CDR2 SQIVND (reference sequence). The V gene end was trimmed by 9 bases and the J gene end by 4 bases; junction bases not matched to a gene: 6. The CDR3 consists of 14 residues. CDR3 loop: CASLAGVVTGELFF. The DNA for the CDR3 is TGTGCCAGCTTAGCGGGAGTTGTCACCGGGGAGCTGTTTTTT.

The chain recombines TRBV4-1 with TRBJ2-7; 7 bases are shared with TRBD2. J gave up 1 base and V 2 bases, and 5 bases lay outside the gene matches. The CDR3 has 15 amino acids. The germline CDR1 and CDR2 sequences are MGHRA and YSYEKL. The CDR3 sequence is CASSQTSEGSYEQYF. The DNA for the CDR3 is TGCGCCAGCAGCCAAACTAGCGAGGGTTCCTACGAGCAGTACTTC.

As to this clone: Germline and junction disagree at one end, which may indicate a read error. This chain links TRBV7-9 with TRBJ2-7, with a tentative D call TRBD1 (6 bases). CDR1 and CDR2 (germline): SEHNR, FQNEAQ (reference sequence). The CDR3 runs 12 residues. CDR3 residues: CASSLTRTEALF. Written as DNA, the CDR3 is TGTGCCAGCAGCTTGACACGGACAGAAGCTTTATTC. The whole variable domain, remainder taken from reference TRBV7-9 and TRBJ2-7, is DTGVSQNPRHKITKRGQNVTFRCDPISEHNRLYWYRQTLGQGPEFLTYFQNEAQLEKSRLLSDRFSAERPKGSFSTLEIQRTEQGDSAMYLCASSLTRTEALFGPGTRLTVT.

CDR3 sequence: CASSVTKNGADTDTQYF. The CDR3 DNA follows: TGTGCCAGCAGCGTTACCAAAAACGGGGCGGACACAGATACGCAGTATTTT. This chain joins TRBV9 and TRBJ2-3; D possibly uses TRBD1 or TRBD2 (5 bases each). Trimming removed 2 bases at V and 2 bases at J, with 18 bases between. Germline assignment: CDR1 SGDLS and CDR2 YYNGEE. The length of the CDR3 is 17 residues.